This T cell receptor (beta chain) was obtained from a study of blood T cell repertoires in COVID-19. In the study overall: Italy, Spain and the United States were the sources of the convalescent and acute COVID-19 samples. PBMCs, B-cell-depleted T cells, or T cells were the source of the cDNA or gDNA that made up the material.

Germline values: CDR1 SNHLY, CDR2 FYNNEI. Deletions cut 8 bases from V and 1 base from J, with 16 bases between. The CDR3 extends over 15 amino acids. Study processing details: Using reference gene primer amplification, nucleated cell counts were estimated. Clones were read by immunoSEQ multiplex PCR, and TCRdb kept only the in-frame ones, dropping some. The DNA was the basis for D and trimming; V, J and clone size are from that table. The table lists 97,000 or so clones, 90% of them singletons. This clonotype originated in a man aged 55 to 70 with acute or convalescent COVID-19. The specimen sequenced was peripheral blood. V and J are TRBV2 and TRBJ2-3, with D perhaps TRBD1 (6 bases). The CDR3 reads CASGSQGGGTDTQYF. In nucleotides, the CDR3 is TGTGCCAGCGGGTCACAGGGCGGTGGCACAGATACGCAGTATTTT.